Listed here are 18 T cell receptor beta chains from one sample, sequenced in a study of T cell repertoires in cytomegalovirus infection. TCRdb reprocessed the reads via MiXCR and lists one record per CDR3 protein. This sample has 680,000 or so distinct CDR3 sequences, with about a third found just once. Sequencing input: PBMCs. These receptors all come from a human donor in good health (CMV status not recorded). Some clones in this sample may be carry-over from other donors' samples.

The V and J genes are TRBV7-8 and TRBJ2-5; tentatively, D is TRBD1 or TRBD2 (5 bases each). From germline, CDR1 is SGHVS and CDR2 FQNEAQ. The CDR3 extends over 15 amino acids. V gave up 7 bases and J gave up 0 bases, with 15 bases separating them. The CDR3: CASIYRGDHQETQYF. The CDR3 nucleotides are TGTGCCAGCATCTACCGTGGGGACCACCAAGAGACCCAGTACTTC.

About this clonotype: This CDR3 fails to terminate in the conserved phenylalanine or tryptophan, so it likely reflects a read error. The chain couples TRBV6-8 to TRBJ2-3, with D unresolved. The CDR3 has 15 amino acids. Germline CDR1 reads MNHGY; CDR2 reads SAAAGT. V was shortened by 0 bases and J by 1 base, with 8 bases between the two germline ends. The CDR3 loop is CASSYSGLGTDTQYL. The CDR3 region has the DNA TGTGCCAGCAGTTACTCGGGCCTTGGCACAGATACGCAGTATTTG.

V is TRBV7-9 and J is TRBJ1-1; no clear D gene. Deletions cut 8 bases from V and 4 bases from J, with 14 bases between. CDR1 and CDR2 from the germline V gene are SEHNR and FQNEAQ (reference sequence). CDR3 length equals 13 residues. The chain's CDR3 is CASEAMVGTEAFF. CDR3 DNA sequence: TGTGCCAGCGAGGCCATGGTGGGCACTGAAGCTTTCTTT.

This clonotype appeared many times. The chain combines TRBV28 with TRBJ2-3; no reliable D call. V lost 3 bases and J 0 bases, leaving 7 bases between the germline ends. The CDR3 has 14 residues. Germline V gene sequence: CDR1 MDHEN, CDR2 SYDVKM. CDR3 sequence (DNA): TGTGCCAGCAGTTTTTACGGGAGCACAGATACGCAGTATTTT. Protein: CASSFYGSTDTQYF.

The chain carries TRBV27 and TRBJ2-3; 7 nucleotides agree with TRBD1. CDR3 length: 16 residues. CDR1 and CDR2 from the germline V gene are MNHEY and SMNVEV (reference sequence). Losses at the gene ends were 5 bases for V and 2 bases for J; bases not matched to a gene: 10. The CDR3 nucleotides are TGTGCCAGCAGTAATAACAGGGGCGTTTTCACAGATACGCAGTATTTT. Residues: CASSNNRGVFTDTQYF.

The chain has TRBV19 and TRBJ1-2, with 8 bases matching TRBD1. With 4 bases clipped from V and 8 bases from J, the junction kept 12 bases outside the gene matches. Germline V CDR1 and CDR2: LNHDA, SQIVND (reference sequence). The CDR3 runs to 15 residues. The chain's CDR3 is CASSTAGGAGTGYTF. CDR3 bases: TGTGCCAGTAGTACAGCAGGGGGCGCCGGTACCGGCTACACCTTC.

The rearrangement uses TRBV4-1 and TRBJ1-2; D is unclear. V lost 1 base and J lost 0, with 12 bases in between. The CDR3 covers 16 residues. The germline V gene encodes CDR1 MGHRA and CDR2 YSYEKL. CDR3 in DNA: TGCGCCAGCAGCCAAGCGGGTATTAGGGCTAACTATGGCTACACCTTC. This encodes CASSQAGIRANYGYTF.

CDR3 in amino acids: CASSYSPREVVDTQYF. In DNA, the CDR3 is TGTGCCAGCAGTTACTCGCCGAGGGAAGTTGTGGATACGCAGTATTTT. This chain uses TRBV6-5 with TRBJ2-3; maybe TRBD2 (5 bases). The germline V and J ends were trimmed by 0 bases and 6 bases, with 16 bases remaining between them. CDR3 size: 16 residues. Per germline, CDR1 MNHEY and CDR2 SVGAGI.

This clonotype was seen only a few times. The genes are TRBV19 and TRBJ2-1, with a weak D call TRBD2 (8 bases). Germline loops: CDR1 LNHDA, CDR2 SQIVND (reference sequence). Trimming left V 3 bases short and J 4 bases short, with 28 bases between. The CDR3 totals 20 residues. For the CDR3, the DNA is TGTGCCAGTAGTATGAGTACTCGTTTCGTAGCGGGGACAGCTTACAATGAGCAGTTCTTC. Amino acid sequence: CASSMSTRFVAGTAYNEQFF.

This rearrangement joins TRBV2 to TRBJ1-5; no clear D. This CDR3 is built from 14 residues. V was pared by 4 bases and J by 2 bases, with 9 bases between. Germline V lookup: CDR1 SNHLY, CDR2 FYNNEI. The CDR3 DNA sequence: TGTGCCAGCAGTGGAGTGTCAGGCAATCAGCCCCAGCATTTT. This codes for CASSGVSGNQPQHF.

V and J are TRBV7-9 and TRBJ1-1; no reliable D call. The germline V gene has CDR1 SEHNR and CDR2 FQNEAQ (reference sequence). V gave up 4 bases and J gave up 1 base, with 13 bases separating them. This CDR3 is 15 amino acids long. CDR3 in DNA: TGTGCCAGCAGCTCCCCCGGCGGCTGGAACACTGAAGCTTTCTTT. Its translation is CASSSPGGWNTEAFF.

The V and J genes are TRBV28 and TRBJ2-2; 9 bases are a match to TRBD1. V gave up 5 bases and J gave up 0 bases; unmatched junction bases: 7. The CDR3 runs 17 residues. Germline-derived CDR1 and CDR2 are MDHEN and SYDVKM. DNA of the CDR3: TGTGCCAGCAGTATCCCTAGACAGGGGGCGAACACCGGGGAGCTGTTTTTT. This sequence encodes CASSIPRQGANTGELFF.

This clonotype was found many times. The chain couples TRBV7-9 to TRBJ2-5; D is tentatively TRBD1 or TRBD2 (5 bases each). Germline V CDR1 and CDR2: SEHNR, FQNEAQ (reference sequence). The V gene lost 4 bases and the J gene lost 0 bases, with 9 bases spanning the gap. The CDR3 covers 14 residues. In DNA form, the CDR3 reads TGTGCCAGCAGCTCCGGGGCGTACCAAGAGACCCAGTACTTC. Its protein is CASSSGAYQETQYF. The whole variable domain, filled in from reference TRBV7-9 and TRBJ2-5, reads DTGVSQNPRHKITKRGQNVTFRCDPISEHNRLYWYRQTLGQGPEFLTYFQNEAQLEKSRLLSDRFSAERPKGSFSTLEIQRTEQGDSAMYLCASSSGAYQETQYFGPGTRLLVL.

This clonotype has just a few counts. The chain is built from TRBV28 and TRBJ2-2; D perhaps matches TRBD1 (6 bases). V was pared by 5 bases and J by 7 bases, with 14 bases between. The CDR3 runs to 14 residues. Germline values: CDR1 MDHEN, CDR2 SYDVKM. The CDR3 region has the DNA TGTGCCAGCAGTGACACAGGGCCGATCGGGGAGCTGTTTTTT. It yields the protein CASSDTGPIGELFF.

The chain recombines TRBV7-2 with TRBJ2-1, with 10 bases lining up with TRBD2. V shed 5 bases, J shed 7 bases, and the junction held 8 bases outside the gene matches. The CDR3 sequence is 15 residues long. Germline lookup yields CDR1 SGHTA and CDR2 FQGNSA. The CDR3 DNA sequence: TGTGCCAGCAGCACCACGGGACTAGCGTTTAATGAGCAGTTCTTC. This codes for CASSTTGLAFNEQFF. Filled out from reference TRBV7-2 and TRBJ2-1, the complete variable domain reads GAGVSQSPSNKVTEKGKDVELRCDPISGHTALYWYRQSLGQGLEFLIYFQGNSAPDKSGLPSDRFSAERTGGSVSTLTIQRTQQEDSAVYLCASSTTGLAFNEQFFGPGTRLTVL.

V and J are TRBV20-1 and TRBJ2-3; D not certain. V was cut by 1 base and J by 2 bases, with 10 bases left in between. CDR1 and CDR2 from the germline V gene are DFQATT and SNEGSKA (reference sequence). The CDR3 has 14 amino acids. CDR3 amino acids: CSARARSLTDTQYF. The CDR3, as DNA: TGCAGTGCTAGAGCCCGGTCCCTCACAGATACGCAGTATTTT.

This clonotype was counted many times. The DNA of the CDR3 is TGTGCCAGCAGTGACGGGCTGCCCCTCCACTTT. This sequence encodes CASSDGLPLHF. The rearrangement joins TRBV12-3 or TRBV12-4 to TRBJ1-6, with D uncertain. This CDR3 comprises 11 residues. Trimming left V 5 bases short and J 13 bases short, with 9 bases between.

This sequence joins TRBV6-5 and TRBJ2-7; TRBD2 might be the D (7 bases). Per the germline V gene, CDR1 is MNHEY and CDR2 is SVGAGI. V shed 0 bases and J shed 2 bases, with 17 bases lying between them. This CDR3 comprises 17 residues. CDR3 coding DNA: TGTGCCAGCAGTTACTCCCGGGGGGCCCCATACCCCTACGAGCAGTACTTC. Its translation is CASSYSRGAPYPYEQYF.